This entry features one TCR beta chain sequence. The source of the sample is a study of identical twins' blood T cells. Study background: Roughly 51 million reads covered roughly 6 alpha-chain and roughly 6 beta-chain libraries.

Per germline, CDR1 LGHNT and CDR2 FRNRAP. The CDR3 loop spans 14 amino acids. Losses at the gene ends were 6 bases for V and 4 bases for J; bases not matched to a gene: 4. Donors were six healthy women in three monozygous twin pairs. A previously described protocol, modified, built RNA-based TCR cDNA libraries. Both ends of each TCR cDNA library bore sample-specific barcodes. TCRdb passed the 5' RACE reads through MiXCR, listing each CDR3 protein once. The sample lists roughly 380,000 distinct CDR3 sequences; under 30% were seen once. The source of this sequence is a woman aged 18-49 years in good health. Material: PBMCs. The V call is TRBV12-5, the J call TRBJ2-3; the match to TRBD1 covers 10 bases. CDR3 DNA sequence: TGTGCTAGTGGGCTGACAGGGGGCGCAGATACGCAGTATTTT. Residues: CASGLTGGADTQYF.